This entry features one TCR beta chain sequence. The CDR3 spans 14 residues. Losses at the gene ends were 5 bases for V and 5 bases for J; bases not matched to a gene: 6. The germline CDR1 and CDR2 sequences are SGHRS and YFSETQ. The sample belongs to a study of blood T cell repertoires in COVID-19. Across the whole study: Nucleic acid was either cDNA or gDNA, and it came from T cells, B-cell-depleted T cells, or PBMCs.

Per the original data handling: Reference gene primer amplification in the assay estimated nucleated cell counts. The method was immunoSEQ multiplex PCR; TCRdb's version includes in-frame clones alone and lacks a portion of them. D and trimming were read from the DNA, whereas the V and J calls and clone size are those reported in that table. The data hold 250,000 to 400,000 clones, with roughly 90% observed a single time. The sequence came from a woman aged 25 to 39 with COVID-19, enrolled during active disease. The chain carries TRBV5-1 and TRBJ1-1; 10 bases fit TRBD1. The sample taken for sequencing was peripheral blood. CDR3 sequence reads: CASRLTGGGTEAFF. The DNA of the CDR3 is TGCGCCAGCAGATTGACAGGGGGCGGGACTGAAGCTTTCTTT.